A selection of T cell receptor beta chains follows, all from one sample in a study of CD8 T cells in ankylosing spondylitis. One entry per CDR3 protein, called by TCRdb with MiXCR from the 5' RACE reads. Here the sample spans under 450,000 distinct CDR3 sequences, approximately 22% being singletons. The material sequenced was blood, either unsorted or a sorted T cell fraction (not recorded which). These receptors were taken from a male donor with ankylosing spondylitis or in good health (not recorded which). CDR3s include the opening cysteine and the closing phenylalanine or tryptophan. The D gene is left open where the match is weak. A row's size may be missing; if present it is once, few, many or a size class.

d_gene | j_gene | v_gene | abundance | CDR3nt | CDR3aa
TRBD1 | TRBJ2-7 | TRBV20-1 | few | TGCAGTGCTGAGGGGTATGGGACAGGGGAAGGACTTCGCTCCTACGAGCAGTACTTC | CSAEGYGTGEGLRSYEQYF
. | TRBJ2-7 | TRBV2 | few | TGTGCCAGCAGTGTAAACCCCATAAATTTGGGGACTTACTACGAGCAGTACTTC | CASSVNPINLGTYYEQYF
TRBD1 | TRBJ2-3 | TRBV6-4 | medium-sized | TGTGCCAGCAGTGAGGGGACAGGGGGCACAGATACGCAGTATTTT | CASSEGTGGTDTQYF
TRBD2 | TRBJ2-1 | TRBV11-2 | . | TGTGCCAGCAGCTTAGGTCTAGCGGGGTTTCATGAGCAGTTCTTC | CASSLGLAGFHEQFF
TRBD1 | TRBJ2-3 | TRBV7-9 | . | TGTGCCAGCAGCACACGGGACAGCCGCACAGATACGCAGTATTTT | CASSTRDSRTDTQYF
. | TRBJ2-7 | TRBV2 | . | TGTGCCAGCAGACCCCATCCACAATACGAGCAGTACTTC | CASRPHPQYEQYF
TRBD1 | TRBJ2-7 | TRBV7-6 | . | TGTGCCAGCAGCTTCGGACAGGGGATAACCTACGAGCAGTACTTC | CASSFGQGITYEQYF
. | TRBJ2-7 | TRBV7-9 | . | TGTGCCAGCAGCGCACGACTCTCCGGCTACGAGCAGTACTTC | CASSARLSGYEQYF
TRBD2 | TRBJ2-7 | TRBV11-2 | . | TGTGCCAGCAGCTTCCGGGACTACTCCTACGAGCAGTACTTC | CASSFRDYSYEQYF
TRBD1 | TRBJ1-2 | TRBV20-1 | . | TGCAGTGCTAGAGATCTCGACAGGGGGGTTGAGGTTGGCTATGGCTACACCTTC | CSARDLDRGVEVGYGYTF
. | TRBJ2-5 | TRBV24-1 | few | TGTGCCACCAGTGAGTCGAGAGGGGTGATTAGCTACCAAGAGACCCAGTACTTC | CATSESRGVISYQETQYF
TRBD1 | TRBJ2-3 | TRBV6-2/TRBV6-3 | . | TGTGCCAGCAGCAGCGGGGGGACAGGGGGCGTGGGAGATACGCAGTATTTT | CASSSGGTGGVGDTQYF
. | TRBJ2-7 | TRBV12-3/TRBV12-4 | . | TGTGCCAGCAGTTTAGTAGAAACCTACGAGCAGTACTTC | CASSLVETYEQYF
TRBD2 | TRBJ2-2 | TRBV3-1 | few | TGTGCCAGCAGTCCTATAGCGGGGGCAAACACCGGGGAGCTGTTTTTT | CASSPIAGANTGELFF
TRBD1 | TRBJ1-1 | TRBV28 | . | TGTGCCAGCAGTCCGAATACCGGGACAGACCTTGAAGCTTTCTTT | CASSPNTGTDLEAFF
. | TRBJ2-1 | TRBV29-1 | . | TGCAGCGTTATTACAGGGTTCGATGAGCAGTTCTTC | CSVITGFDEQFF
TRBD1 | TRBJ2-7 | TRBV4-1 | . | TGCGCCAGCAGCCGGTTTGGGACAGGGGATCTCTACGAGCAGTACTTC | CASSRFGTGDLYEQYF
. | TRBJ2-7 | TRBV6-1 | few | TGTGCCAGCAGTGAAAGGGGAACCTCCTACGAGCAGTACTTC | CASSERGTSYEQYF
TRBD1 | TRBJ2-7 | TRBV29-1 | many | TGCAGCGTGGGGGACAGCTCCTACGAGCAGTACTTC | CSVGDSSYEQYF
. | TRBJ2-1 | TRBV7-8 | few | TGTGCCAGCAGGAAAGGGGGTCCAGGCGCGAAAAACAATGAGCAGTTCTTC | CASRKGGPGAKNNEQFF
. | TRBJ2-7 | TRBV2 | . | TGTGCCAGCAGGGACGGATTAGTCACAACCCGCTCCTACGAGCAGTACTTC | CASRDGLVTTRSYEQYF
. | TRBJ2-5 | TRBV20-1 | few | TGCAGTGCTGACACCTGGGGTAGGACGGACCAAGAGACCCAGTACTTC | CSADTWGRTDQETQYF
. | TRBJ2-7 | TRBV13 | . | TGTGCCAGCAGCTTTCCTGGGGATTCCTACGAGCAGTACTTC | CASSFPGDSYEQYF
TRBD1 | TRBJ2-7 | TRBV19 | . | TGTGCCAGTAGCCGGGACAGGGGGCGATACGAGCAGTACTTC | CASSRDRGRYEQYF
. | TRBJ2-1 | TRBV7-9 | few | TGTGCCAGCAGCTTAGAGGGGGGGCTCTCCTACAATGAGCAGTTCTTC | CASSLEGGLSYNEQFF
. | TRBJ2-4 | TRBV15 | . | TGTGCCACCAGCAGCATCTCGGGCATTCAGTACTTC | CATSSISGIQYF
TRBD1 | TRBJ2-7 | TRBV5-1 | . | TGCGCCAGCAGCCCCCGACAGGGGGCTGACGAGCAGTACTTC | CASSPRQGADEQYF
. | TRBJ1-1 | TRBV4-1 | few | TGCGCCAGCAGCCAACTCTTGACGGGGAACTCCGGGAACACTGAAGCTTTCTTT | CASSQLLTGNSGNTEAFF
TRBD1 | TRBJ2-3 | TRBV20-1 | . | TGCAGTGGGGCGACAGGGGAAAGGGCAGATACGCAGTATTTT | CSGATGERADTQYF
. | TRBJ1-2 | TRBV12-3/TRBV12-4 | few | TGTGCCAGCAGTTTACAGAAGAACTATGGCTACACCTTC | CASSLQKNYGYTF
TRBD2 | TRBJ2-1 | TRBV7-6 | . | TGTGCCAGCAGCGGGGGGACTAGCGGGGACCTCTACAATGAGCAGTTCTTC | CASSGGTSGDLYNEQFF
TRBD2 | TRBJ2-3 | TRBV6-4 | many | TGTGCCAGCAGCTCTAGCGGGGGCACAGATACGCAGTATTTT | CASSSSGGTDTQYF
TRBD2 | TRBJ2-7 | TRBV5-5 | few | TGTGCCAGCAGCGATATACTAGCGGGGGAATCTTACGAGCAGTACTTC | CASSDILAGESYEQYF
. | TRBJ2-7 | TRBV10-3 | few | TGTGCCATCAGTGAGTCGGAGGGATCCTACGAGCAGTACTTC | CAISESEGSYEQYF
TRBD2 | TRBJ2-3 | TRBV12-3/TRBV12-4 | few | TGTGCCAGCAGTTGGACTAGTCTGCCAGATACGCAGTATTTT | CASSWTSLPDTQYF
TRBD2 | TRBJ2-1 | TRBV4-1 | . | TGCGCCAGCAGCCAAGATGGGAGGGCGCAGTTCTTC | CASSQDGRAQFF
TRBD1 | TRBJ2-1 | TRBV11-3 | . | TGTGCCAGCAGCTTAGAGGACAGGGATACCTCCTACAATGAGCAGTTCTTC | CASSLEDRDTSYNEQFF
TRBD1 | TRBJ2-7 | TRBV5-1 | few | TGCGCCAGCAGAGACACAGGGGCTGCAGTCTACGAGCAGTACTTC | CASRDTGAAVYEQYF
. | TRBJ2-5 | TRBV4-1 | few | TGCGCCAGCAGCCAAGAGGACTCGACCCAGTACTTC | CASSQEDSTQYF
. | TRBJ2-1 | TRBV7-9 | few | TGTGCCAGCAGCGAGGGAGGCAAGAGCTCCTACAATGAGCAGTTCTTC | CASSEGGKSSYNEQFF
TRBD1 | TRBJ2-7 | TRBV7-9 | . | TGTGCCAGCACCATGACAGGGGGCTCCACAAACGAGCAGTACTTC | CASTMTGGSTNEQYF
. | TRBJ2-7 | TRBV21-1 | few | TGTGCCAGCAGCAATGATTGGGAGGGAATCCCCTACGAGCAGTACTTC | CASSNDWEGIPYEQYF
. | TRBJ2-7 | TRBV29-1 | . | TGCAGCGCCGTGGCGGGGATAGCGATTAGCTCCCACGAGCAGTACTTC | CSAVAGIAISSHEQYF
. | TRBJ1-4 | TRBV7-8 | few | TGTGCCAGCAGCTTAGGGCACACCGGGGGGGAAAAACTGTTTTTT | CASSLGHTGGEKLFF
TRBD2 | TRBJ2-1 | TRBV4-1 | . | TGCGCCAGCAGCCTTCGACTAGCGGGGGACTATCTCGCCTACAATGAGCAGTTCTTC | CASSLRLAGDYLAYNEQFF
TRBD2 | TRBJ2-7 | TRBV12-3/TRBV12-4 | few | TGTGCCAGCTCTCGGGAGGGCGAGCAGTACTTC | CASSREGEQYF
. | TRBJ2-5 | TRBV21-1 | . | TGTGCCAGCAGCAAAGCAGCGGCGGGGTTACAAGAGACCCAGTACTTC | CASSKAAAGLQETQYF
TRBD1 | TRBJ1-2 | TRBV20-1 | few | TGCAGTACTCCAGGGGGAGGGGGCTATGGCTACACCTTC | CSTPGGGGYGYTF